The entry that follows covers one T cell receptor (beta chain) sequence. The CDR3 is 15 amino acids. V lost 6 bases, J lost 2 bases, and 7 bases stayed unmatched. The data originate from a study of identical twins. TCRdb re-derived calls from the 5' RACE reads in MiXCR, one entry per CDR3 protein. The profile covers hundreds of thousands of distinct CDR3 sequences, with around 22% appearing a single time and 0.45% to 0.5% taken by the ten largest. The sample was also linked to a second study, of yellow fever vaccine responses in identical twins. That source adds: Among the twins, the vaccine T cell response reportedly seemed partly convergent and partly personalized.

The sequencing input was CD4+ T cells sorted from blood. The clonotype was recovered from a woman under 30 in good health. The chain has TRBV12-3 or TRBV12-4 and TRBJ1-5; 7 nucleotides agree with TRBD1. The CDR3 protein is CASSSRGRGNQPQHF. CDR3 in DNA: TGTGCCAGCAGCTCAAGGGGGCGCGGCAATCAGCCCCAGCATTTT.